This T cell receptor beta chain was captured by sequencing in a study of cytomegalovirus exposure and HLA in healthy donors (TCRdb year 2017). About the study as a whole: An earlier analysis of roughly 630 of the donors reported approximately 300 Gb of sequence data and around 110 million unique TCR beta sequences from 150 million to 200 million T cells. An early release covering over 500 HLA-typed donors comprised about 290 gigabases of sequencing data and around 85 million unique TCR sequences. Of the roughly 400 genotyped donors, approximately 83% fell in the genetic ancestry cluster associated with self-reported Caucasian donors. The study aimed to test whether cataloging public T cell receptors could reveal signatures of past pathogen exposure. The study profiled the T cell repertoires of about 720 subjects by immunosequencing and related them to cytomegalovirus serostatus. In addition to the first cohort of 666 subjects, a separate validation cohort of some 120 different subjects was used. The study combined high-throughput TCR immunosequencing, statistical association of individual TCRs with disease status, and machine learning to predict cytomegalovirus infection status. A later analysis re-examined previously published TCR beta repertoires from more than 650 donors and added high-resolution HLA genotyping to investigate patterns of TCR occurrence. Rather than using new phenotypic data, the later analysis identified candidate immune exposures from TCR beta sequences and from how often those sequences occurred across donors. In an earlier analysis of more than 550 of the donors, high-throughput TCR beta sequencing was used to judge whether each TCR beta V gene segment behaved as functional or pseudogenic. Donor age, sex, ethnicity and CMV serostatus were compiled together with the repertoire data. A later genetic analysis took genome-wide SNP genotypes for about 55% of the roughly 700 donors and used that subset as a discovery cohort. All discovery cohort repertoires had been generated on a single sequencing platform. Both class I and class II loci were covered by HLA typing, at four-digit resolution. Typing coverage varied by locus: roughly 620-640 donors for A, B, C, DRB1 and DQB1; roughly 500 for DQA1; approximately 610 for DPA1; approximately 470 for DPB1. Roughly five DR-DQ haplotypes were handled as single units for association and clustering because linkage in the cohort was strong. On average, about 240,000 unique TCR beta nucleotide sequences were sequenced per donor among a few hundred genotyped donors of the cohort, with roughly 18% of those sequences being non-productive.

Worth noting for this clone: Its antigen specificity is not known. Per-base qualities were not stored, and no clone one base away is much larger.

The cohort was made up of approximately 670 healthy bone marrow donors. At the time of sampling, all cohort members were nominally healthy, though unrecorded immune exposures were likely present. The donor tested CMV seropositive and was one of the 289 seropositive cohort members. Each donor provided a peripheral blood sample, and peripheral blood mononuclear cells were used for TCR beta sequencing. The Qiagen DNeasy Blood Extraction Kit was used to extract genomic DNA from the blood cell samples. The library was built by means of the immunoSEQ multiplex PCR assay. A mixture of 60 forward primers for TCR Vbeta segments and 13 reverse primers for TCR Jbeta segments was used in the multiplex PCR. Amplification of the CDR3 region of rearranged TCR beta genes was performed with a multiplex PCR assay on genomic DNA. Amplified TCR beta libraries were sequenced as 87-base-pair reads on the Illumina HiSeq System. The source study handled its data this way. A later analysis tallied approximately 87 million unique TCR beta chains across the 666 repertoires, and about 10 million of those chains were shared by two or more donors. A nearest-neighbor algorithm error-corrected the raw reads and collapsed the reads into unique sequences, merging closely related sequences to remove PCR and sequencing errors. Alignment of CDR3 sequences to IMGT reference sequences was used to assign V, D and J gene segments. For a sequence to be retained, at least a six-nucleotide match to both a V gene segment and a J gene segment was required. Rearrangements were classified as productive when the CDR3 lacked stop codons and remained in frame with V and J, and all other rearrangements were classified as non-productive. Following IMGT convention, CDR3 was defined as the stretch from the second conserved V-encoded cysteine to the conserved J-encoded phenylalanine. The earlier analysis of about 500 of the donors excluded sequences that lacked an unambiguous match to a single V gene segment. An earlier analysis of several hundred of the donors called V segments functional above 56.7% productive rearrangements and segregating when the between-donor standard deviation exceeded 5%. A statistical classification framework was developed to diagnose cytomegalovirus status using the catalog of TCR beta chain sequences. In a later analysis, V and J genes were assigned by comparing TCR nucleotide sequences against IMGT/GENE-DB human TR gene sequences. In a later analysis, CDR3 sequences and most-parsimonious VDJ recombination scenarios were assigned using the TCRdist pipeline. A later analysis defined each TCR beta chain by its CDR3 amino acid sequence plus V-gene family, and excluded reads lacking a unique V-gene family. As a way to deal with suspected cross-contamination and a sequencing artifact, a later analysis dropped 500 to 700 nucleotide sequences that were highly shared and had low generation probability. For each public chain, a later analysis derived a clonal expansion index from normalized ranks of inferred template counts within each repertoire. In a later analysis, generation probabilities were computed with a VDJ recombination model fitted to out-of-frame rearrangements, and the resulting probabilities were checked against IGoR. Hypergeometric tests were used in a later analysis to score TCR-TCR, TCR-HLA and TCR-CMV co-occurrence, with a repertoire-size bias correction applied to the TCR pairs. In a later analysis, false discovery rates were estimated by permuting HLA or CMV assignments 20 times. In a later analysis, co-occurring TCRs were grouped using DBSCAN, with TCRdist sequence similarity added in when clustering inside HLA-allele-positive subsets. Repertoires with fewer than 30,000 or more than 120,000 public chains were left out of co-occurrence clustering, as were roughly five repertoires with anomalous nucleotide sharing. TCRdb took over this immuneACCESS table, retaining in-frame rearrangements with V and J assigned. Such tables are incomplete; in checked studies, under half of the missing clones stem from an unresolved V gene, and the remainder is unexplained. That table is the source of V, J and clone size, and D and trimming were worked out from the DNA. A total of about 59,000 clones appear in this sample, 65% to 80% of them only once. The biggest ten clones account for 6.8% of the sample.

Study-level results and caveats: According to a later analysis, most CMV-associated TCR beta chains appeared to be HLA-restricted, and the HLA associations seemed to be driven largely by CMV exposure. Across donors, most TCR sequences were observed very rarely, whereas some public TCRs were present in many individuals. Around 16 rarely observed V segments, including chromosome 9 orphons, were excluded from the earlier analysis of about 500 of the donors because counts were too low. According to a later analysis, parvovirus B19, influenza, CMV and Epstein-Barr virus appeared linked to several top co-occurrence clusters. A further reported finding was that TCR beta sequences accurately predicted the HLA-A and HLA-B alleles for most subjects in the first cohort. The cohort was sequenced for TCR beta chains only, and without alpha or paired-chain data the features that could be detected were limited. When HLA alleles, especially DR and DQ, strongly co-occurred, TCR associations were difficult to assign to individual alleles. The only immune exposure information available for the cohort was CMV serostatus. The sequencing pipeline was judged likely to have produced a cluster of highly shared sequence variants as a technical artifact. Specific HLA alleles were associated with 15,000 to 20,000 TCR beta sequences at a false discovery rate of 0.05 in a later analysis. Because some donors lacked HLA typing at each locus, the association tests relied only on the typed subset. In an earlier analysis of fewer than 750 of the donors, most TCR beta V segments were observed in productive rearrangements about 90% or about 30% of the time, broadly matching IMGT annotations. The classifier was reported to diagnose cytomegalovirus status with high specificity and sensitivity in both the original and validation cohorts. According to a later analysis, TCR association rates differed among HLA loci, with DRB1 alleles showing the most associated TCRs and HLA-C alleles showing the fewest. Roughly uniform sequencing depth across donors was assumed in presence/absence analyses, although this assumption may not hold. The authors suggested that the approach could potentially be extended to other disease states and immunological phenotypes. Correlated functional status among segregating V segments might be attributable to linkage disequilibrium, but an unknown experimental factor could not be ruled out. The study gave a list of some 150 TCR beta chains associated with cytomegalovirus. In a later analysis, HLA-associated TCR beta chains showed more clonal expansion and lower generation probabilities than non-associated chains that were equally common. Compared with the 666-donor mean, donors in an Asian-associated ancestry cluster had fewer N-insertions in productive TCRs, according to a later genetic analysis. In vitro tests confirmed that a few of the cytomegalovirus-associated TCR beta chains recognize cytomegalovirus antigens. An association between a missense DCLRE1C variant and V-gene and J-gene trimming of TCR beta chains was found in a later genetic analysis and replicated in an independent cohort.

Sequencing was carried out using PBMCs. The TCR sequence derives from a man between 25 and 39 years old in good health and CMV-seropositive.

The sequenced DNA is TGCGCCAGCAGCTCCCGACTAGGACCCGACCTAGCCAAAAACATTCAGTACTTC. The translation is CASSSRLGPDLAKNIQYF. The chain is made from TRBV4-3 and TRBJ2-4; matching of 6 bases hints at TRBD2 as the D gene. CDR1 and CDR2 were assigned from the germline V gene as LGHNA and YSLEER. V is pared back by 5 bases and J by 0 bases, with 20 bases lying between the germline termini. The CDR3 sequence holds 18 residues, the cysteine and phenylalanine included. This entry keeps only the CDR3 DNA: 54 bases, framed from base 1.